The present TCR beta chain was sequenced within a study of blood T cells in healthy people across ages. Trimming took off 5 bases at V and 5 bases at J, with 10 bases between the two ends. Germline-derived CDR1 and CDR2 are MNHEY and SVGAGI. The CDR3 is 13 residues long. Comments on this clonotype: The antigen remains undetermined.

Isolating PBMCs gave at least 6.5 million of these cells per sample. The authors ran a second PCR of about 7 to 12 cycles using a sample-barcoded 5' primer and a J-beta primer mix. TCRdb re-called the 5' RACE reads with MiXCR, one entry per CDR3 protein. The sample consists of roughly 1 million distinct CDR3 sequences, 20% to 25% of them appearing once. Study-level findings and limits: Among T cells, TCR beta diversity per million cells dropped roughly linearly as age rose.

These data also featured in a second study, about T cells of mothers and their children.

J is TRBJ1-3 and V is TRBV6-5; the D is unclear. This clonotype was obtained from a girl aged 2-10 years in good health. Sequencing used blood. The CDR3 here is CASSQTARNTIYF. CDR3 nucleotide sequence: TGTGCCAGCAGTCAGACGGCGCGAAACACCATATATTTT.